This T cell receptor (beta chain) emerged from a study of B cell selection in AIRE deficiency. Whole-study findings and limits: Only TCRbeta was sequenced; around 38% of shared healthy Treg sequences appeared in Tconv.

Sorted regulatory T cells were CD4-positive, CD25-high and CD127-low or negative. Notes on this clone: No antigen is known for it.

Clones were sequenced by immunoSEQ multiplex PCR, and TCRdb holds only the in-frame ones, with some missing. The sample records about 18,000 clones, about 93% being singletons. The clonotype comes from a human donor in good health. The source material was CD4+CD25+ Tregs sorted from PBMCs.

CDR3 bases: TGCGCCAGCAGTCGTTCGGGACAGGCCCCCTTGGGTAATTCACCCCTCCACTTT. Translation gives CASSRSGQAPLGNSPLHF. This chain uses TRBV10-1 with TRBJ1-6; TRBD1 aligns across 8 bases. The CDR3 spans 18 residues. V dropped 5 bases and J dropped 6; count of bases not matched to a gene: 15. Germline V gene lookup returns CDR1 WNHNN and CDR2 SYGVQD (reference sequence).